The rows below give T cell receptor beta chains drawn from one sample of a study of T-cell reconstitution after alpha-beta-depleted transplantation in children. TCRdb fed the PCR reads into MiXCR, producing one record per CDR3 protein. Of a few hundred thousand distinct CDR3 sequences listed, 25% to 30% are singletons. This material consisted of PBMCs, taken before TCRalphabeta/CD19-depleted stem cell transplant. Every receptor here comes from a boy younger than two with Wiskott-Aldrich syndrome, due to receive a stem cell transplant. Both conserved end residues are part of each CDR3. The D gene is left open where the match is weak. Clone sizes are given selectively: once, few, many, or a class where the clone is expanded.

TRBJ1-2	NA	once	TRBV7-9	CASSLALAYGYTF	TGTGCCAGCAGCTTAGCGCTAGCCTATGGCTACACCTTC
TRBJ2-1	NA	few	TRBV20-1	CSARWRRNEQFF	TGCAGTGCTCGGTGGCGGCGGAATGAGCAGTTCTTC
TRBJ1-6	TRBD1	few	TRBV20-1	CSAPRTGGTGGYNSPLHF	TGCAGTGCTCCTCGGACAGGGGGCACCGGGGGATATAATTCACCCCTCCACTTT
TRBJ2-1	NA	few	TRBV29-1	CSVGSGEANEQFF	TGCAGCGTTGGATCAGGGGAAGCAAATGAGCAGTTCTTC
TRBJ2-2	NA	NA	TRBV5-1	CASSHGTPNTGELFF	TGCGCCAGCAGCCACGGGACACCGAACACCGGGGAGCTGTTTTTT
TRBJ2-7	NA	few	TRBV6-5	CASSFKPGLGIYEQYF	TGTGCCAGCAGTTTTAAGCCAGGGCTTGGGATCTACGAGCAGTACTTC
TRBJ2-1	NA	NA	TRBV24-1	CATSGRLGTGEQFF	TGTGCCACCAGTGGGAGACTAGGTACCGGTGAGCAGTTCTTC
TRBJ1-1	NA	NA	TRBV15	CATSRELMPGNTEAFF	TGTGCCACCAGCAGAGAGCTGATGCCAGGGAACACTGAAGCTTTCTTT
TRBJ2-7	TRBD2	NA	TRBV7-2	CASSFGLAGGAYEQYF	TGTGCCAGCAGCTTTGGACTAGCGGGAGGGGCCTACGAGCAGTACTTC
TRBJ2-1	TRBD2	NA	TRBV12-3/TRBV12-4	CASSSTSGRSSEQFF	TGTGCCAGCAGTTCGACTAGCGGGAGAAGTAGTGAGCAGTTCTTC
TRBJ2-7	NA	NA	TRBV12-3/TRBV12-4	CASSFIGNSYEQYF	TGTGCCAGCAGTTTTATTGGAAACTCCTACGAGCAGTACTTC
TRBJ2-1	TRBD1	NA	TRBV3-1	CASSPGQAYNEQFF	TGTGCCAGCAGCCCGGGACAGGCCTACAATGAGCAGTTCTTC
TRBJ2-3	NA	NA	TRBV10-3	CAISGFGGTDTQYF	TGTGCCATCAGTGGGTTCGGGGGCACAGATACGCAGTATTTT
TRBJ1-2	NA	NA	TRBV7-9	CASSFSQANYGYTF	TGTGCCAGCAGCTTTTCCCAAGCTAACTATGGCTACACCTTC
TRBJ2-1	NA	once	TRBV5-1	CATNIFEQFF	TGCGCCACCAACATATTTGAGCAGTTCTTC
TRBJ1-5	TRBD1	NA	TRBV6-1	CASKSRGLSNQPQHF	TGTGCCAGCAAAAGCAGGGGGCTTAGCAATCAGCCCCAGCATTTT
TRBJ1-1	TRBD1	NA	TRBV7-9	CASSPPQGARNTEAFF	TGTGCCAGCAGCCCCCCACAGGGGGCGAGGAACACTGAAGCTTTCTTT
TRBJ1-3	TRBD1	few	TRBV11-2	CASSFQDRVAGNTIYF	TGTGCCAGCAGCTTCCAAGACAGGGTGGCTGGAAACACCATATATTTT
TRBJ2-3	TRBD2	NA	TRBV4-2	CASSPGLAGTTDTQYF	TGTGCCAGCAGCCCGGGACTAGCGGGGACCACAGATACGCAGTATTTT
TRBJ2-1	TRBD2	NA	TRBV7-9	CASSLTSGSFFDEQFF	TGTGCCAGCAGCTTAACTAGCGGGAGCTTTTTTGATGAGCAGTTCTTC
TRBJ1-1	NA	few	TRBV19	CASSIRRSNTEAFF	TGTGCCAGTAGTATACGCAGATCGAACACTGAAGCTTTCTTT
TRBJ2-1	TRBD2	NA	TRBV5-1	CASSSGLAGGLPEQFF	TGCGCCAGCAGCTCGGGACTAGCGGGAGGTTTACCTGAGCAGTTCTTC
TRBJ2-3	TRBD2	few	TRBV29-1	CSAPPGLGKDTQYF	TGCAGCGCCCCCCCGGGACTAGGGAAAGATACGCAGTATTTT
TRBJ2-1	NA	few	TRBV10-1	CASSEGSGTFNEQFF	TGCGCCAGCAGTGAGGGGTCTGGGACCTTCAATGAGCAGTTCTTC
TRBJ1-6	NA	few	TRBV20-1	CSAYPDTRNSPLHF	TGCAGTGCGTATCCGGACACCAGAAATTCACCCCTCCACTTT
TRBJ2-1	NA	NA	TRBV10-1	CASSVGVVGNEQFF	TGCGCCAGCAGTGTCGGGGTTGTAGGCAATGAGCAGTTCTTC
TRBJ2-5	TRBD2	NA	TRBV24-1	CATSDNVTSGRETQYF	TGTGCCACCAGTGATAACGTGACTAGCGGGCGGGAGACCCAGTACTTC
TRBJ2-2	TRBD1	once	TRBV20-1	CSARDAGGWTGELFF	TGCAGTGCTAGAGATGCAGGGGGCTGGACCGGGGAGCTGTTTTTT
TRBJ2-6	NA	NA	TRBV24-1	CATSEGPLLSGANVLTF	TGTGCCACCAGTGAGGGACCCTTATTATCTGGGGCCAACGTCCTGACTTTC
TRBJ2-3	NA	NA	TRBV4-2	CAGLGVASDTQYF	TGTGCCGGATTGGGGGTGGCATCGGATACGCAGTATTTT
TRBJ2-7	NA	few	TRBV20-1	CSARKVNSYEQYF	TGCAGTGCTAGAAAGGTGAACTCCTACGAGCAGTACTTC
TRBJ2-3	TRBD2	few	TRBV4-1	CASSAAGGGDTQYF	TGCGCCAGCAGCGCAGCGGGGGGCGGCGATACGCAGTATTTT
TRBJ1-1	NA	NA	TRBV12-3/TRBV12-4	CASSLQGSSRNTEAFF	TGTGCCAGCAGTTTACAGGGTTCCTCTAGGAACACTGAAGCTTTCTTT
TRBJ2-5	NA	few	TRBV4-1	CASSQDVQGGQETQYF	TGCGCCAGCAGCCAAGACGTACAGGGTGGGCAAGAGACCCAGTACTTC
TRBJ2-1	NA	NA	TRBV11-2	CASSHYNEQFF	TGTGCCAGCAGCCACTACAATGAGCAGTTCTTC
TRBJ2-5	NA	few	TRBV5-1	CASSLGVTTETQYF	TGCGCCAGCAGCTTGGGGGTAACAACAGAGACCCAGTACTTC
TRBJ2-7	NA	few	TRBV7-8	CASSSREIGRSYEQYF	TGTGCCAGCAGCTCACGGGAAATAGGCCGGTCCTACGAGCAGTACTTC
TRBJ2-2	TRBD2	NA	TRBV27	CASSPTPSGRASGELFF	TGTGCCAGCAGTCCCACCCCTAGCGGGAGGGCCTCCGGGGAGCTGTTTTTT
TRBJ2-7	TRBD1	NA	TRBV29-1	CRPWTGGIYEQYF	TGCAGGCCATGGACAGGGGGTATCTACGAGCAGTACTTC
TRBJ2-5	NA	few	TRBV20-1	CSARYYPKETQYF	TGCAGTGCTAGGTACTACCCAAAAGAGACCCAGTACTTC
TRBJ2-5	TRBD2	NA	TRBV12-3/TRBV12-4	CASSFLSGRGETQYF	TGTGCCAGCAGTTTTCTTAGCGGGAGGGGAGAGACCCAGTACTTC
TRBJ2-1	NA	NA	TRBV7-2	CASSFYLAAPYNEQFF	TGTGCCAGCAGCTTCTATTTAGCGGCCCCCTACAATGAGCAGTTCTTC
TRBJ2-3	TRBD2	NA	TRBV12-3/TRBV12-4	CASSLTAGGSTDTQYF	TGTGCCAGCAGTCTGACGGCGGGAGGCAGCACAGATACGCAGTATTTT
TRBJ2-7	TRBD2	NA	TRBV5-1	CASSFAPTSGRDEQYF	TGCGCCAGCAGCTTCGCTCCGACTAGCGGGAGGGACGAGCAGTACTTC
TRBJ2-1	TRBD1	NA	TRBV12-3/TRBV12-4	CASSGQGNSYNEQFF	TGTGCCAGCAGTGGACAGGGGAACTCCTACAATGAGCAGTTCTTC